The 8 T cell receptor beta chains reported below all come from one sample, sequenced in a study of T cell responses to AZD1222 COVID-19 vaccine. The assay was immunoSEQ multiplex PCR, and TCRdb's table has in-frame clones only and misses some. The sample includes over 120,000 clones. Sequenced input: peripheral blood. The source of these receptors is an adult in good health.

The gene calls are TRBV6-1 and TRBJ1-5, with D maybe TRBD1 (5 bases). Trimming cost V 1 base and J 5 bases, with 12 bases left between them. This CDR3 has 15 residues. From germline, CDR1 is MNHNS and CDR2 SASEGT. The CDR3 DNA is TGTGCCAGCAGTGAAGAGGCAGGGATGGATCAGCCCCAGCATTTT. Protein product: CASSEEAGMDQPQHF.

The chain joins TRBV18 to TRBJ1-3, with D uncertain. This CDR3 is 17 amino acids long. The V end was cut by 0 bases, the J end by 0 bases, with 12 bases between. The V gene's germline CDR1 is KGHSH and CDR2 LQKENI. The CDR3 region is CASSPPGIILSGNTIYF. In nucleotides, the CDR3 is TGTGCCAGCTCACCACCGGGGATAATCCTCTCTGGAAACACCATATATTTT.

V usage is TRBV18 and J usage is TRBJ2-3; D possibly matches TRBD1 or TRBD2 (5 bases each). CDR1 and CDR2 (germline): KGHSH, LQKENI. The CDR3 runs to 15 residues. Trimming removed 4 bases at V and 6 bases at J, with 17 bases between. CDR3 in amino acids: CASSREQGQWDTQYF. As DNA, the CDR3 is TGTGCCAGCTCACGGGAGCAGGGCCAGTGGGATACGCAGTATTTT.

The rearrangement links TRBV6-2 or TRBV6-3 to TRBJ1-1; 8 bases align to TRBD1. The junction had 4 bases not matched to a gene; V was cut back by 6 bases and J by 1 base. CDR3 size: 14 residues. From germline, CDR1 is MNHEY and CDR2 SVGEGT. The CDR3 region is CASSRTGRNTEAFF. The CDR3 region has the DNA TGTGCCAGCAGCCGGACAGGGAGGAACACTGAAGCTTTCTTT.

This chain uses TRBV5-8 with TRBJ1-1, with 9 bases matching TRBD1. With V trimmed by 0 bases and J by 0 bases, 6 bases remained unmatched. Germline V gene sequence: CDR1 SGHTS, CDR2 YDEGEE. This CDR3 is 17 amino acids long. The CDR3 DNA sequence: TGTGCCAGCAGCTTGGGGACAGGGGTAGGGTTGAACACTGAAGCTTTCTTT. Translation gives CASSLGTGVGLNTEAFF.

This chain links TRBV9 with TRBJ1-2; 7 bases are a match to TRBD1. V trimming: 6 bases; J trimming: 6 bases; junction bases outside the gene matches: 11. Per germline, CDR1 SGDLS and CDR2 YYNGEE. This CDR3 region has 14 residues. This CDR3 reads CASTDRVGDHGYTF. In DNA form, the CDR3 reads TGTGCCAGCACCGACAGGGTCGGGGACCATGGCTACACCTTC.

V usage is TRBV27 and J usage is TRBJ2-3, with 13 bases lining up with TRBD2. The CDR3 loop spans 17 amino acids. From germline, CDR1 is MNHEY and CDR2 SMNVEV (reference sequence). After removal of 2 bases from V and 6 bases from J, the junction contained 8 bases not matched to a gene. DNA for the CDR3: TGTGCCAGCAGTTTACCCACTAGCGGGGGGGCCCCCGATACGCAGTATTTT. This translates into CASSLPTSGGAPDTQYF.

In DNA, the CDR3 is TGTGCCAGCAGAGTTGACAGTTACGAGCAGTACTTC. It encodes CASRVDSYEQYF. This chain connects TRBV2 to TRBJ2-7; the D gene is possibly TRBD1 (5 bases). The V gene's germline CDR1 is SNHLY and CDR2 FYNNEI. Trimming pared 6 bases from V and 4 bases from J, leaving 10 bases between. The CDR3 is 12 residues long.